This TCR beta chain comes out of a study of T cell repertoires in cytomegalovirus infection. With regard to this clonotype: No antigen is known for it.

The V segment lost 5 bases and the J segment 6 bases; nucleotides outside the gene matches: 8. Looked up from germline, CDR1 is SGHVS and CDR2 is FNYEAQ. The CDR3 sequence is 14 residues long. TCRdb called the reads again in MiXCR, with one record for every CDR3 protein. Counted here are approximately 50,000 distinct CDR3 sequences, around 18% occurring once; the ten biggest clones make up roughly two thirds. The specimen comprised CD8+ T cells from cultured PBMCs, sampled from culture after CMV antigen stimulation. This clonotype originated in a human donor in good health (CMV status not recorded). Some clones in this sample may be carry-over from other donors' samples. The J gene is TRBJ1-2, the V gene TRBV7-6, with 8 bases that match TRBD1. The CDR3, as DNA: TGTGCCAGCAGCCTCCAGGGGGCGGGGAATGGCTACACCTTC. This sequence encodes CASSLQGAGNGYTF.